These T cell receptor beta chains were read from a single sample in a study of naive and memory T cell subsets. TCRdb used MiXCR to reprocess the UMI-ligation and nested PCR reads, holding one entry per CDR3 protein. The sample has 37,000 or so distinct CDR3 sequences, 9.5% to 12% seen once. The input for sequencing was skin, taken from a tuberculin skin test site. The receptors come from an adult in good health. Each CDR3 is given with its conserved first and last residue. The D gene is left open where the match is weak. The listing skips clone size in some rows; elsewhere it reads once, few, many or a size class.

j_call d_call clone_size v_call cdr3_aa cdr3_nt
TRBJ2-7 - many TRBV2 CASSEGSSRDEQYF TGTGCCAGCAGTGAAGGCTCATCAAGGGACGAGCAGTACTTC
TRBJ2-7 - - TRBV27 CASSLRGGRVSYEQYF TGTGCCAGCAGTTTAAGGGGGGGCAGGGTTTCCTACGAGCAGTACTTC
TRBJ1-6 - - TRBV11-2 CASSLILGHNSPLHF TGTGCCAGCAGCTTAATTTTGGGACATAATTCACCCCTCCACTTT
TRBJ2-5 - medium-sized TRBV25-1 CASSEEGRRVETQYF TGTGCCAGCAGTGAAGAGGGCAGAAGGGTAGAGACCCAGTACTTC
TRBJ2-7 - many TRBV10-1 CASSEGGHSYEQYF TGCGCCAGCAGTGAGGGGGGTCACTCCTACGAGCAGTACTTC
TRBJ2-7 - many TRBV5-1 CASSFRTEIYEQYF TGCGCCAGCAGCTTCAGGACAGAAATCTACGAGCAGTACTTC
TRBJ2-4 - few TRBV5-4 CASGSSGLVGIQYF TGTGCCAGCGGGAGTTCTGGCCTTGTTGGCATTCAGTACTTC
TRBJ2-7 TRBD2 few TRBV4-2 CASSPHWGTSGMQFYEQYF TGTGCCAGCAGCCCCCACTGGGGGACTAGCGGGATGCAGTTCTACGAGCAGTACTTC
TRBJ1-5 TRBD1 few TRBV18 CASSPGGQGYDQPQHF TGTGCCAGCTCACCGGGGGGACAGGGGTACGATCAGCCCCAGCATTTT
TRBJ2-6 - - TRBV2 CASSDPFGANVLTF TGTGCCAGCAGTGACCCGTTTGGGGCCAACGTCCTGACTTTC
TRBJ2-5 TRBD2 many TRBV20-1 CSARTSGRDQETQYF TGCAGTGCTAGGACTAGCGGGAGGGATCAAGAGACCCAGTACTTC
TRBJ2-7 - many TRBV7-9 CASSLSGSYEQYF TGTGCCAGCAGCTTGTCCGGGTCCTACGAGCAGTACTTC
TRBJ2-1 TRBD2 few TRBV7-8 CASSLWGGTSGGISPDEQFF TGTGCCAGCAGCTTGTGGGGGGGGACTAGCGGGGGGATCTCTCCGGATGAGCAGTTCTTC
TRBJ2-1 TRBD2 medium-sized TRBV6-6 CASSEGLAGYNEQFF TGTGCCAGCAGTGAGGGACTAGCGGGATACAATGAGCAGTTCTTC
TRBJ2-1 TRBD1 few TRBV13 CASSGQGAGGNEQFF TGTGCCAGCAGCGGACAGGGGGCGGGGGGCAATGAGCAGTTCTTC
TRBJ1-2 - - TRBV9 CASSRGPWPANYGYTF TGTGCCAGCAGCAGAGGACCGTGGCCAGCTAACTATGGCTACACCTTC
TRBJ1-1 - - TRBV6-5 CASTLQQNTEAFF TGTGCCAGCACCCTGCAGCAGAACACTGAAGCTTTCTTT
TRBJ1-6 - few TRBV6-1 CASSEKGTRWNNSPLHF TGTGCCAGCAGTGAAAAGGGAACACGGTGGAATAATTCACCCCTCCACTTT
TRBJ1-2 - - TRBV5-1 CASSLGGNNYGYTF TGCGCCAGCAGCTTGGGCGGAAATAACTATGGCTACACCTTC
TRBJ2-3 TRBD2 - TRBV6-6 CASSYWGGKDTQYF TGTGCCAGCAGTTACTGGGGGGGGAAAGATACGCAGTATTTT
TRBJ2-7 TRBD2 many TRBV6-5 CASSYLSGRAGGEQYF TGTGCCAGCAGTTATTTAAGCGGGAGGGCCGGAGGCGAGCAGTACTTC
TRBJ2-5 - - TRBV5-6 CASSFGSLEETQYF TGTGCCAGCAGCTTCGGCAGCCTTGAAGAGACCCAGTACTTC
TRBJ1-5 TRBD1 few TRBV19 CASSIGDRVRQPQHF TGTGCCAGTAGTATAGGTGACAGGGTTCGGCAGCCCCAGCATTTT
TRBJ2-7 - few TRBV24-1 CATSDPGYEQYF TGTGCCACCAGTGATCCAGGTTACGAGCAGTACTTC
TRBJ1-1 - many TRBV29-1 CSANVRAKEGEAFF TGCAGCGCCAACGTCCGGGCTAAGGAGGGTGAAGCTTTCTTT
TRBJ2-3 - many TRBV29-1 CSVGAGGSTDTQYF TGCAGCGTTGGAGCGGGCGGGAGCACAGATACGCAGTATTTT